One and the same sample provided the 14 T cell receptor beta chains below, sequenced in a study of cytomegalovirus exposure and HLA in healthy donors. TCRdb's table, derived via immunoSEQ multiplex PCR, lists solely in-frame clones and lacks some. The data contain roughly 140,000 clones, 85% to 90% of them singletons. The sample consisted of PBMCs. The receptors stem from a woman aged 18-29 years in good health and CMV-seropositive.

The chain couples TRBV11-2 to TRBJ2-5, with 9 nucleotides matching TRBD1. This CDR3 comprises 15 residues. With V trimmed by 6 bases and J by 5 bases, 10 bases remained unmatched. The germline V gene encodes CDR1 SGHAT and CDR2 FQNNGV. CDR3: CASSRPTGGMETQYF. Written as DNA, the CDR3 is TGTGCCAGCAGTCGCCCGACAGGGGGTATGGAGACCCAGTACTTC.

This rearrangement joins TRBV5-6 to TRBJ1-2; TRBD1 is a possible D gene (5 bases). V was cut by 4 bases and J by 3 bases, with 13 bases left in between. The germline V gene has CDR1 SGHDT and CDR2 YYEEEE. CDR3 length equals 14 residues. The chain's CDR3 is CASSQQGLYYGYTF. CDR3 nucleotide sequence: TGTGCCAGCAGCCAGCAGGGTTTGTACTATGGCTACACCTTC.

The V and J genes are TRBV7-9 and TRBJ1-1; possible D gene TRBD1, 5 bases. CDR1 and CDR2 (germline): SEHNR, FQNEAQ (reference sequence). There are 14 residues in the CDR3. Trimming took 1 base from V and 1 from J, leaving 7 bases between them. CDR3 sequence: CASSLVQANTEAFF. In nucleotides, the CDR3 is TGTGCCAGCAGCTTAGTACAGGCGAACACTGAAGCTTTCTTT.

The chain uses TRBV25-1 and TRBJ1-1, with D unresolved. V lost 3 bases, J lost 6 bases, and 11 bases lay in between. Germline V lookup: CDR1 MGHDK, CDR2 SYGVNS. The CDR3 has 13 residues. DNA of the CDR3: TGTGCCAGCAGTGACCGGGGTTCCCCTGAAGCTTTCTTT. Amino acids: CASSDRGSPEAFF.

The CDR3 loop is CASSTSGGLSTDTQYF. The CDR3 nucleotides are TGTGCCAGCTCGACTAGCGGGGGCCTTTCGACAGATACGCAGTATTTT. V usage is TRBV5-6 and J usage is TRBJ2-3; 12 bases are shared with TRBD2. The CDR3 is 16 residues long. Germline values: CDR1 SGHDT, CDR2 YYEEEE. Trimming cost V 7 bases and J 3 bases; bases outside gene matches: 9.

This rearrangement joins TRBV6-1 to TRBJ1-2; D is undetermined. Per the germline V gene, CDR1 is MNHNS and CDR2 is SASEGT. The ends were cut back, 1 base at V and 4 bases at J, with 7 bases in the middle. CDR3 length: 13 amino acids. The CDR3 region is CASSEGGVYGYTF. Here the CDR3 DNA reads TGTGCCAGCAGTGAAGGCGGGGTCTATGGCTACACCTTC.

The rearrangement uses TRBV30 and TRBJ1-1; no reliable D call. V lost 0 bases to trimming and J lost 1 base, with 9 bases between them. Germline V gene data show CDR1 as GTSNPN and CDR2 as SVGIG (reference sequence). The CDR3 has 14 amino acids. This CDR3 is CAWSVNGGNTEAFF. The CDR3, as DNA: TGTGCCTGGAGTGTAAACGGCGGGAACACTGAAGCTTTCTTT. The whole variable domain, remainder taken from reference TRBV30 and TRBJ1-1, is SQTIHQWPATLVQPVGSPLSLECTVEGTSNPNLYWYRQAAGRGLQLLFYSVGIGQISSEVPQNLSASRPQDRQFILSSKKLLLSDSGFYLCAWSVNGGNTEAFFGQGTRLTVV.

J is TRBJ2-1 and V is TRBV15, with a weak D call TRBD2 (6 bases). The V and J ends lost 0 bases and 7 bases respectively, with 19 bases between them. CDR1 is LNHNV and CDR2 is YYDKDF in the germline V gene (reference sequence). The CDR3 extends over 17 amino acids. CDR3 in amino acids: CATSRDGLAGSGNEQFF. The CDR3 DNA sequence: TGTGCCACCAGCAGAGATGGCCTCGCGGGATCGGGAAATGAGCAGTTCTTC.

The rearrangement links TRBV6-5 to TRBJ1-1, with 9 bases matching TRBD1. Germline V gene sequence: CDR1 MNHEY, CDR2 SVGAGI. The length of the CDR3 is 15 residues. Germline trimming cut 5 bases from V and 0 bases from J; bases unmatched to any gene: 4. CDR3 in amino acids: CASSQGTGMNTEAFF. CDR3 nucleotides: TGTGCCAGCAGTCAAGGGACAGGGATGAACACTGAAGCTTTCTTT.

This clone was recorded once. V usage is TRBV7-9 and J usage is TRBJ2-1, with D hard to call. This CDR3 is 15 amino acids long. Germline-derived CDR1 and CDR2 are SEHNR and FQNEAQ (reference sequence). The ends were cut back, 0 bases at V and 8 bases at J, with 14 bases in the middle. The CDR3 DNA sequence: TGTGCCAGCAGCTTAGCGCTAGGTCTTATCGATGAGCAGTTCTTC. Translation: CASSLALGLIDEQFF.

The chain combines TRBV19 with TRBJ1-2; D may be TRBD1 (5 bases). CDR3 length: 15 residues. V was trimmed by 3 bases and J by 4 bases, leaving 15 bases between them. The germline V gene encodes CDR1 LNHDA and CDR2 SQIVND (reference sequence). CDR3 residues: CASSMTGREGYGYTF. CDR3 bases: TGTGCCAGTAGTATGACGGGCAGGGAGGGCTATGGCTACACCTTC.

The CDR3 DNA reads TGTGCCAGCAGCACCTGGACAGGACGAAACTACGAGCAGTACTTC. Translating gives CASSTWTGRNYEQYF. The chain couples TRBV7-8 to TRBJ2-7, with 7 bases identical to TRBD1. Looked up from germline, CDR1 is SGHVS and CDR2 is FQNEAQ. The trim removed 5 bases at V and 3 bases at J, leaving 10 bases unmatched. The CDR3 has 15 amino acids. Complete variable domain (other parts from reference TRBV7-8 and TRBJ2-7): GAGVSQSPRYKVAKRGQDVALRCDPISGHVSLFWYQQALGQGPEFLTYFQNEAQLDKSGLPSDRFFAERPEGSVSTLKIQRTQQEDSAVYLCASSTWTGRNYEQYFGPGTRLTVT.

Concerning this clone: This specimen includes other DNA sequences encoding the same CDR3. The rearrangement uses TRBV30 and TRBJ2-7; 7 bases are a match to TRBD1. The germline CDR1 and CDR2 sequences are GTSNPN and SVGIG (reference sequence). V trimming: 1 base; J trimming: 4 bases; junction bases outside the gene matches: 1. The CDR3 has 12 residues. The CDR3 DNA reads as TGTGCCTGGAGTGACAGGGGATACGAGCAGTACTTC. It is translated as CAWSDRGYEQYF.

The chain joins TRBV27 to TRBJ2-6; TRBD1 is a possible D gene (5 bases). This CDR3 has 15 amino acids. In germline, CDR1 is MNHEY, CDR2 SMNVEV (reference sequence). Trimming removed 1 base at V and 2 bases at J, with 6 bases between. The CDR3 loop is CASSLWGTGANVLTF. In DNA form, the CDR3 reads TGTGCCAGCAGTTTATGGGGCACTGGGGCCAACGTCCTGACTTTC.